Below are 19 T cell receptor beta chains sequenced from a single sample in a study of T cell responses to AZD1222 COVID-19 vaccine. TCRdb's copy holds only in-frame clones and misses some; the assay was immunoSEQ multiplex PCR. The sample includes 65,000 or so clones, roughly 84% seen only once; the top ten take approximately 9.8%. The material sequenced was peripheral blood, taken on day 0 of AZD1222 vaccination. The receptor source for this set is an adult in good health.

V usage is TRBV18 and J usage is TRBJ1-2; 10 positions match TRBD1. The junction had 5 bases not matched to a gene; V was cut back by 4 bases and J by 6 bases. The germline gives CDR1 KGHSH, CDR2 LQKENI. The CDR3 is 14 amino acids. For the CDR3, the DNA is TGTGCCAGCTCACTTACCGGACAGGGGGATGGCTACACCTTC. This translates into CASSLTGQGDGYTF. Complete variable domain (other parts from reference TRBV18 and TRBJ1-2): NAGVMQNPRHLVRRRGQEARLRCSPMKGHSHVYWYRQLPEEGLKFMVYLQKENIIDESGMPKERFSAEFPKEGPSILRIQQVVRGDSAAYFCASSLTGQGDGYTFGSGTRLTVV.

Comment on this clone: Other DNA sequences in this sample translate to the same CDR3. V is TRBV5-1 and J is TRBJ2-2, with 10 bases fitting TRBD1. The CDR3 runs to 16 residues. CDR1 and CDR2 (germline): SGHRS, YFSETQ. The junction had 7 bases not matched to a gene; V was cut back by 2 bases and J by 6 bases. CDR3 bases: TGCGCCAGCAGCTTTTCGGGGACAGGGGTCGCCGGGGAGCTGTTTTTT. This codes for CASSFSGTGVAGELFF.

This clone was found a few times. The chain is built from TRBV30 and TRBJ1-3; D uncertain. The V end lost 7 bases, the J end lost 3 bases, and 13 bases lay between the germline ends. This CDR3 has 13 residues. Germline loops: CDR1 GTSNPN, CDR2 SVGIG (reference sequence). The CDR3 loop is CALTTSHGNTIYF. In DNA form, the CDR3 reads TGTGCCTTGACCACAAGTCATGGAAACACCATATATTTT.

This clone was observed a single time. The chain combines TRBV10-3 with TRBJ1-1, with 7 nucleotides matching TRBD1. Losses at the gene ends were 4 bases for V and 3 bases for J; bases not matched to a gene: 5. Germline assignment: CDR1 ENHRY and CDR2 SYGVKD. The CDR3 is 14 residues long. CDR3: CAISGGGRDTEAFF. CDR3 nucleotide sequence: TGTGCCATCAGTGGAGGGGGCAGGGACACTGAAGCTTTCTTT.

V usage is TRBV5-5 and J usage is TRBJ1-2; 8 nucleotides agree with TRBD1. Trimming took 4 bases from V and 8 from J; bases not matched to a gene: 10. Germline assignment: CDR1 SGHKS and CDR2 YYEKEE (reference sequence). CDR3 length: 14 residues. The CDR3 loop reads CASSPDSGGYGYTF. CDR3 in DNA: TGTGCCAGCAGCCCCGACTCAGGGGGCTACGGCTACACCTTC. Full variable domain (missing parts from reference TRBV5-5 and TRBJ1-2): DAGVTQSPTHLIKTRGQQVTLRCSPISGHKSVSWYQQVLGQGPQFIFQYYEKEERGRGNFPDRFSARQFPNYSSELNVNALLLGDSALYLCASSPDSGGYGYTFGSGTRLTVV.

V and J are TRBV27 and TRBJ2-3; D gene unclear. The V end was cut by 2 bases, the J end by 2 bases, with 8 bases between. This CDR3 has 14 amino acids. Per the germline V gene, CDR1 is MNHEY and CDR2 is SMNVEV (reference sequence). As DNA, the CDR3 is TGTGCCAGCAGTTTAAGTCTTGTCACAGATACGCAGTATTTT. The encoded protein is CASSLSLVTDTQYF.

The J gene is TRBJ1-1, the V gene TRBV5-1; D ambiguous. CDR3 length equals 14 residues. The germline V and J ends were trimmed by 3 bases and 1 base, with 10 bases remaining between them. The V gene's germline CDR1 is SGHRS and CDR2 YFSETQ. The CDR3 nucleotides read TGCGCCAGCAGCTGGCACAATCAGAACACTGAAGCTTTCTTT. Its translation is CASSWHNQNTEAFF.

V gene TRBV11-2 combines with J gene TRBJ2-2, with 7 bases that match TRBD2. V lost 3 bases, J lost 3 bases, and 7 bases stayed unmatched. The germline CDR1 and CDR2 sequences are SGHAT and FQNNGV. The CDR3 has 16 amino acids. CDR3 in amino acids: CASSFAPGGYTGELFF. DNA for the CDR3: TGTGCCAGCAGCTTTGCCCCGGGGGGTTACACCGGGGAGCTGTTTTTT.

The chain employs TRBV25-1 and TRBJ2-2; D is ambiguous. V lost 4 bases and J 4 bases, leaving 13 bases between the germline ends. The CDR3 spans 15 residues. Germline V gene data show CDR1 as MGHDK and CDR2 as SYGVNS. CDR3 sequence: CASSAPGSSTGELFF. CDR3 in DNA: TGTGCCAGCAGTGCTCCTGGGTCGAGCACCGGGGAGCTGTTTTTT.

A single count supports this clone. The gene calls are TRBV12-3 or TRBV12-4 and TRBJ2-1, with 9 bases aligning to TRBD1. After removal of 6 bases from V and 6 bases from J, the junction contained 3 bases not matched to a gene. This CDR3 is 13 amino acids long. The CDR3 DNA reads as TGTGCCAGCAGCTGGGACAGGGTCAATGAGCAGTTCTTC. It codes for CASSWDRVNEQFF.

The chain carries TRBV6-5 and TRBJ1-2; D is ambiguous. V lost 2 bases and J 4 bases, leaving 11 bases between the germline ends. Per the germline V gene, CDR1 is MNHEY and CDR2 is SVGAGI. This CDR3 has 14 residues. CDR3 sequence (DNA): TGTGCCAGCAGTTACGGGCCTCCCTCCTATGGCTACACCTTC. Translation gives CASSYGPPSYGYTF.

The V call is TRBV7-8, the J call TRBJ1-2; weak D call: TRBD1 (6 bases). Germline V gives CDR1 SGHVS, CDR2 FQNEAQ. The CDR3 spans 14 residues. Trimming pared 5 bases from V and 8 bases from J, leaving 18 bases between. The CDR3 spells CASSPAGHAAGYTF. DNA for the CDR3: TGTGCCAGCAGCCCAGCGGGACACGCGGCGGGCTACACCTTC. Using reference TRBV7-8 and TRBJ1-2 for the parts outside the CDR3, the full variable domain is GAGVSQSPRYKVAKRGQDVALRCDPISGHVSLFWYQQALGQGPEFLTYFQNEAQLDKSGLPSDRFFAERPEGSVSTLKIQRTQQEDSAVYLCASSPAGHAAGYTFGSGTRLTVV.

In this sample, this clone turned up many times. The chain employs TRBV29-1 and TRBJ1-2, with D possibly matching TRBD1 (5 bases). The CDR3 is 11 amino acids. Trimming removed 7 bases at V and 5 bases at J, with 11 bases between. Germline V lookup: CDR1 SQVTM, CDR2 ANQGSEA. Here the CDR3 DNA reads TGCAGCGGGAGGGGAGGATATGGCTACACCTTC. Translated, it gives CSGRGGYGYTF.

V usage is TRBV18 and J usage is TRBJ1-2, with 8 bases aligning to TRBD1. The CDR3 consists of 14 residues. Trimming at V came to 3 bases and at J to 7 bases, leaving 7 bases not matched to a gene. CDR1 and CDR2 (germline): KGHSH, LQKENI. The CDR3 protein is CASSPSETGGGYTF. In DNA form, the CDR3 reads TGTGCCAGCTCACCGTCTGAAACAGGGGGTGGCTACACCTTC.

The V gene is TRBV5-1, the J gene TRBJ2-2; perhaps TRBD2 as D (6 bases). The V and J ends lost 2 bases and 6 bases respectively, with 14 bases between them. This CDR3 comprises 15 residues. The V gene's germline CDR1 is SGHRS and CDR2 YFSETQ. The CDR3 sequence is CASSLQASDPGELFF. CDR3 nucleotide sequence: TGCGCCAGCAGCTTACAAGCTAGCGATCCCGGGGAGCTGTTTTTT.

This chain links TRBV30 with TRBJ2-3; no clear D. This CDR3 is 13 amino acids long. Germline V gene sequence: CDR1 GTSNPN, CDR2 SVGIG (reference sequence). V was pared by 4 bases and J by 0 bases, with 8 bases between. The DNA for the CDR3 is TGTGCCTGGAACAAGTATAGCACAGATACGCAGTATTTT. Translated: CAWNKYSTDTQYF.

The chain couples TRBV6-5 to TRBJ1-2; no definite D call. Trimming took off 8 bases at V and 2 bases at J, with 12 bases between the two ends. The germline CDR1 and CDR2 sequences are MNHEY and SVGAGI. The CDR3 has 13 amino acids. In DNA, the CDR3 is TGTGCCAGCTCAAGGGCGGGAAACTATGGCTACACCTTC. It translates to CASSRAGNYGYTF.

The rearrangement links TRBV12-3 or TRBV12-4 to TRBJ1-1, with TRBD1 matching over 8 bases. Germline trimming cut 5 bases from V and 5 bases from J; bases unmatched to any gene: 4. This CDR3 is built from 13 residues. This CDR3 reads CASSTGTGTEAFF. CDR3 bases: TGTGCCAGCAGTACTGGGACAGGTACTGAAGCTTTCTTT.

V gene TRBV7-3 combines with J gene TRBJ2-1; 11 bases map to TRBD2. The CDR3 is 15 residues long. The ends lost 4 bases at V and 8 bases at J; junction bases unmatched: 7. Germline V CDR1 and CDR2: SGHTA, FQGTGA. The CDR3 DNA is TGTGCCAGCAGCTCCAGACTAGCGGGGAGCGATGAGCAGTTCTTC. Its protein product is CASSSRLAGSDEQFF.